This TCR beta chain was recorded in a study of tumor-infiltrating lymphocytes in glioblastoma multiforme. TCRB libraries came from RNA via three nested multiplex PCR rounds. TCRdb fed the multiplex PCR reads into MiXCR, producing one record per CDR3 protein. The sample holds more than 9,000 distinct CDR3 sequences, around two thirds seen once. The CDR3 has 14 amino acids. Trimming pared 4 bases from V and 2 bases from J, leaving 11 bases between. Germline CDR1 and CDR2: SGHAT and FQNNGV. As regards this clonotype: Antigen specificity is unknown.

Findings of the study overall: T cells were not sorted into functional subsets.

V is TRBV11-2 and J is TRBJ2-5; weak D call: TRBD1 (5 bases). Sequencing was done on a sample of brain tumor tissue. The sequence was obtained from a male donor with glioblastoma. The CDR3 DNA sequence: TGTGCCAGCAGCTATGGGGCCCCGCAAGAGACCCAGTACTTC. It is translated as CASSYGAPQETQYF. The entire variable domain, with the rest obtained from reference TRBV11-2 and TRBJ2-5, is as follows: EAGVAQSPRYKIIEKRQSVAFWCNPISGHATLYWYQQILGQGPKLLIQFQNNGVVDDSQLPKDRFSAERLKGVDSTLKIQPAKLEDSAVYLCASSYGAPQETQYFGPGTRLLVL.